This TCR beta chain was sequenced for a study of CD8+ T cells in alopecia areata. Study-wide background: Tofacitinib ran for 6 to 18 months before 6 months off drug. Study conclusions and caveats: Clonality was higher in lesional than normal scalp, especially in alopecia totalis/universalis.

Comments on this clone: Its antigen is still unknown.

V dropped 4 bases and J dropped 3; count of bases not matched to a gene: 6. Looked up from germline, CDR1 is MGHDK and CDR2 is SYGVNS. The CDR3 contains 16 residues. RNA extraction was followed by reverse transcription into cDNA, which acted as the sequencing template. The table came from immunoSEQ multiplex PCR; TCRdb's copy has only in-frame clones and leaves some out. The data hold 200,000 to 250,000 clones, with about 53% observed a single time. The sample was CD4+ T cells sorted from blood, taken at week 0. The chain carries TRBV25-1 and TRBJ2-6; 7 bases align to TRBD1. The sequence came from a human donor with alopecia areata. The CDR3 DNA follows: TGTGCCAGCAGTGTATTACAGGGGAGTGGGGCCAACGTCCTGACTTTC. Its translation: CASSVLQGSGANVLTF.